Below, 18 T cell receptor beta chains from the same sample are listed, as sequenced in a study of T-cell reconstitution after alpha-beta-depleted transplantation in children (dated by TCRdb to 2016 to 2017). Receptor libraries were prepared by PCR. The sequencer listed for this sample is Illumina HiSeq 2500. Molecular barcoding was employed in the preparation of TCR libraries, with unique molecular identifiers being used to normalize TCRbeta repertoire quantification. TCRdb cleaned the public reads at Q25 with fastp, built clones with MiXCR and kept in-frame beta chains. CDR3 protein duplicates are merged, each entry listing the most common genes and DNA. The sample includes a few hundred thousand distinct CDR3 sequences, with 15% to 20% observed a single time. Approximately 29% of the sample belongs to the ten largest clones. The meaning of the sample's treatment or condition label: allogeneic hematopoietic cell transplantation with graft depleted of TCRalphabeta T cells and CD19 B cells.

The starting material was PBMCs, mostly from graft donor cells, obtained 360 days after TCRalphabeta/CD19-depleted stem cell transplant. Source of these receptors: a boy under three years old who had a stem cell transplant for Wiskott-Aldrich syndrome, so the T cells may come from the graft donor.

DNA for the CDR3: TGTGCCAGCAGTTCTAACAGGGAGTGGGGTGAAAAACTGTTTTTT. This translates into CASSSNREWGEKLFF. The V and J genes are TRBV28 and TRBJ1-4; tentative D call: TRBD1 (6 bases). The germline CDR1 and CDR2 sequences are MDHEN and SYDVKM. This CDR3 has 15 amino acids. Trimming removed 4 bases from V and 7 bases from J, with 16 bases in between. Full variable domain (outside the CDR3, taken from reference TRBV28 and TRBJ1-4): DVKVTQSSRYLVKRTGEKVFLECVQDMDHENMFWYRQDPGLGLRLIYFSYDVKMKEKGDIPEGYSVSREKKERFSLILESASTNQTSMYLCASSSNREWGEKLFFGSGTQLSVL.

This clonotype was detected a few times. The chain joins TRBV24-1 to TRBJ2-6; possibly TRBD2 for D (5 bases). CDR1 and CDR2 from the germline V gene are KGHDR and SFDVKD. The length of the CDR3 is 19 residues. The germline V and J ends were trimmed by 3 bases and 0 bases, with 17 bases remaining between them. The CDR3 loop is CATSDTGVGRSSGANVLTF. The DNA of the CDR3 is TGTGCCACCAGTGATACCGGGGTTGGACGTAGCTCTGGGGCCAACGTCCTGACTTTC.

This clonotype has only a few counts. The rearrangement links TRBV3-1 to TRBJ2-1; D could derive from TRBD1 or TRBD2 (5 bases each). The CDR3 is 17 residues long. Germline CDR1 reads LGHDT; CDR2 reads YNNKEL (reference sequence). The V end lost 2 bases, the J end lost 0 bases, and 14 bases lay between the germline ends. CDR3 protein: CASSQPRGLHSYNEQFF. The CDR3 DNA is TGTGCCAGCAGCCAACCTCGGGGCCTGCACTCCTACAATGAGCAGTTCTTC.

The rearrangement links TRBV12-3 or TRBV12-4 to TRBJ2-3; TRBD2 agrees at 9 bases. Trimming removed 5 bases from V and 7 bases from J; junction bases left unmatched: 10. The CDR3 totals 15 residues. The CDR3 loop is CASSTPSREGYTQYF. The CDR3 DNA reads TGTGCCAGCAGTACCCCCTCGCGGGAGGGCTATACGCAGTATTTT.

This clonotype came up many times. The CDR3 region has the DNA TGCAGCGCCCTGGGACAGGGAGTGGAGACCCAGTACTTC. It translates to CSALGQGVETQYF. J is TRBJ2-5 and V is TRBV29-1; 9 nucleotides line up with TRBD1. Germline values: CDR1 SQVTM, CDR2 ANQGSEA. J gave up 5 bases and V 7 bases, and 8 bases lay outside the gene matches. The CDR3 is 13 amino acids.

This clonotype was counted between two and nine times. The V call is TRBV7-2, the J call TRBJ1-1, with D perhaps TRBD1 (5 bases). V lost 1 base, J lost 0 bases, and 9 bases lay in between. The CDR3 has 15 amino acids. In germline, CDR1 is SGHTA, CDR2 FQGNSA. The CDR3, as DNA: TGTGCCAGCAGCTTAGTCTCAGGGATGAACACTGAAGCTTTCTTT. Its protein product is CASSLVSGMNTEAFF.

In nucleotides, the CDR3 is TGTGCCAGCTCACCTATATGGGACCACCAAGAGACCCAGTACTTC. It yields the protein CASSPIWDHQETQYF. V gene TRBV18 combines with J gene TRBJ2-5; TRBD1 or TRBD2 may be the D gene (5 bases each). CDR3 length: 15 residues. Germline V gene data show CDR1 as KGHSH and CDR2 as LQKENI. The germline V and J ends were trimmed by 3 bases and 0 bases, with 11 bases remaining between them.

This clonotype showed up just a few times. The chain is built from TRBV6-5 and TRBJ1-6; D is undetermined. The V gene lost 4 bases and the J gene lost 7 bases, with 20 bases spanning the gap. CDR1 is MNHEY, CDR2 SVGAGI, per germline. The CDR3 has 17 amino acids. The CDR3 sequence is CASSSPPGGPSNSPLHF. The CDR3 DNA reads as TGTGCCAGCAGTTCGCCCCCGGGAGGACCCTCAAATTCACCCCTCCACTTT.

The V call is TRBV18, the J call TRBJ2-7, with TRBD2 matching over 8 bases. The CDR3 covers 16 residues. CDR1 is KGHSH, CDR2 LQKENI, per germline. Trimming took 6 bases from V and 1 from J; bases not matched to a gene: 11. The CDR3 coding sequence is TGTGCCAGCTCCCCCGGGACTCGGGGGGGGTCCTACGAGCAGTACTTC. Residues: CASSPGTRGGSYEQYF.

This clonotype came up a few times. V usage is TRBV2 and J usage is TRBJ2-5; D is unclear. This CDR3 is built from 12 residues. Germline CDR1 and CDR2: SNHLY and FYNNEI. Trimming took off 0 bases at V and 6 bases at J, with 5 bases between the two ends. The DNA of the CDR3 is TGTGCCAGCAGTGAAGCGGGAAAGACCCAGTACTTC. Encoded protein: CASSEAGKTQYF.

The rearrangement joins TRBV12-3 or TRBV12-4 to TRBJ1-1; D is undetermined. V was pared by 5 bases and J by 5 bases, with 12 bases between. The CDR3 consists of 13 residues. DNA of the CDR3: TGTGCCAGCAGTCCACTTTCTGGGACTGAAGCTTTCTTT. This translates into CASSPLSGTEAFF.

This chain connects TRBV24-1 to TRBJ2-6; 7 bases match TRBD1. CDR3 length equals 17 residues. V lost 6 bases to trimming and J lost 1 base; unmatched junction nucleotides: 8. The germline V gene has CDR1 KGHDR and CDR2 SFDVKD. The CDR3 DNA is TGTGCCACCAGTCACCGGGACAGTGCTTCTGGGGCCAACGTCCTGACTTTC. It codes for CATSHRDSASGANVLTF.

The chain combines TRBV12-3 or TRBV12-4 with TRBJ2-7; possibly TRBD2 for D (5 bases). Trimming cost V 5 bases and J 4 bases, with 9 bases left between them. CDR3 length: 12 residues. As DNA, the CDR3 is TGTGCCAGCAGTGCGAGGGTGTACGAGCAGTACTTC. Translating it yields CASSARVYEQYF.

The genes are TRBV29-1 and TRBJ1-1, with TRBD1 as a possible D gene (6 bases). V dropped 7 bases and J dropped 12 bases, with 33 bases sitting between them. The CDR3 loop spans 16 amino acids. In germline, CDR1 is SQVTM, CDR2 ANQGSEA. The CDR3 loop reads CSGRESVLYPRGGPFF. In DNA, the CDR3 is TGCAGCGGTCGGGAGAGCGTCCTTTATCCCCGAGGGGGACCTTTCTTT.

This clonotype was seen ten or more times. The J gene is TRBJ2-1, the V gene TRBV5-5; TRBD2 matches at 12 bases. The CDR3 is 15 amino acids. V was pared by 0 bases and J by 8 bases, with 3 bases of the junction left unmatched. The germline V gene encodes CDR1 SGHKS and CDR2 YYEKEE (reference sequence). The CDR3 here is CASSLGLAGDYEQFF. The CDR3 region has the DNA TGTGCCAGCAGCTTGGGACTAGCGGGAGACTATGAGCAGTTCTTC.

The chain joins TRBV15 to TRBJ2-3; no firm D call. V gave up 3 bases and J gave up 3 bases, with 4 bases separating them. Per germline, CDR1 LNHNV and CDR2 YYDKDF (reference sequence). This CDR3 is built from 12 residues. CDR3 protein: CATSSLTDTQYF. The CDR3 coding sequence is TGTGCCACCAGCAGTCTTACAGATACGCAGTATTTT.

CDR3 sequence reads: CAIKTPLAGTSNTGELFF. The CDR3 coding sequence is TGTGCCATCAAAACCCCCCTAGCGGGGACCTCGAACACCGGGGAGCTGTTTTTT. The rearrangement links TRBV12-3 or TRBV12-4 to TRBJ2-2; 9 positions match TRBD2. V was pared by 10 bases and J by 0 bases, with 15 bases of the junction left unmatched. The CDR3 has 18 residues.

V usage is TRBV15 and J usage is TRBJ2-7, with D perhaps given as TRBD1 or TRBD2 (5 bases each). V shed 1 base and J shed 5 bases, with 12 bases lying between them. The CDR3 consists of 14 residues. Germline CDR1 reads LNHNV; CDR2 reads YYDKDF (reference sequence). CDR3: CATSRGGSSNEQYF. CDR3 in DNA: TGTGCCACCAGCAGAGGGGGGAGTTCGAACGAGCAGTACTTC. The complete variable domain, with remaining parts taken from reference TRBV15 and TRBJ2-7, reads DAMVIQNPRYQVTQFGKPVTLSCSQTLNHNVMYWYQQKSSQAPKLLFHYYDKDFNNEADTPDNFQSRRPNTSFCFLDIRSPGLGDTAMYLCATSRGGSSNEQYFGPGTRLTVT.